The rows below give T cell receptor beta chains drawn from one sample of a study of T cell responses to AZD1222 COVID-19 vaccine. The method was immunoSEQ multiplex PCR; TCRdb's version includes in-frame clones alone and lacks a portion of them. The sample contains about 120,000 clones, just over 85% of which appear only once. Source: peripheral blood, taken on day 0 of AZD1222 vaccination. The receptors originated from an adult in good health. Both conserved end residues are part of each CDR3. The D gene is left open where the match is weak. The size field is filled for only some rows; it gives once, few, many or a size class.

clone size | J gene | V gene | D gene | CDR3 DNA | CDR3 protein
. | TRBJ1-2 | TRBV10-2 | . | TGCGCCAGCGGAGGAGGGACATTCGACGGCTATGGCTACACCTTC | CASGGGTFDGYGYTF
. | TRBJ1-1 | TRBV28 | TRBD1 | TGTGCCAGCAGTTTTACAGGGGGGAACACTGAAGCTTTCTTT | CASSFTGGNTEAFF
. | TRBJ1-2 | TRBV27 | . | TGTGCCAGCAGTTTTGGGGCGGCTGGCTATGGCTACACCTTC | CASSFGAAGYGYTF
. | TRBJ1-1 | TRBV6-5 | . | TGTGCCAGCAGTTACAGGACGAACACTGAAGCTTTCTTT | CASSYRTNTEAFF
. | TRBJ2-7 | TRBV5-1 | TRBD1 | TGCGCCAGCAGCTACTCGGGACAGGGGGTCGAGCAGTACTTC | CASSYSGQGVEQYF
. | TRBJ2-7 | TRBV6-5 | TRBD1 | TGTGCCAGCAGTCCGACAGGGACCACCTACGAGCAGTACTTC | CASSPTGTTYEQYF
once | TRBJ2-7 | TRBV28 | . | TGTGCCAGCAGTTTAGGGAAGTGGCCCGGGACCGGTCGGTACGAGCAGTACTTC | CASSLGKWPGTGRYEQYF
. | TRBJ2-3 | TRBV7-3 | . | TGTGCCAGCAGCTTAACAGGCGGTGTCACAGATACGCAGTATTTT | CASSLTGGVTDTQYF
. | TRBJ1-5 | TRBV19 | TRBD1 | TGTGCCAGTAGGCGCGGGACAGGGATAGGCAATCAGCCCCAGCATTTT | CASRRGTGIGNQPQHF
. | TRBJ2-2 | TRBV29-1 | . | TGCAGCGTCCTGACTAGGGGAGGGGAGCTGTTTTTT | CSVLTRGGELFF
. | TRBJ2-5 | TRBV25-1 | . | TGTGCCAGCAGTGCGTTAGGACAGCGACGGGAGACCCAGTACTTC | CASSALGQRRETQYF
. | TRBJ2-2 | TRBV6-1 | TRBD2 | TGTGCCAGCAGTGATGGACTAGCGGGAGACACCGGGGAGCTGTTTTTT | CASSDGLAGDTGELFF
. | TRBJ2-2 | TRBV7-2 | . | TGTGCCAGCAGCTTAGGGGGATCCCCCGGGGAGCTGTTTTTT | CASSLGGSPGELFF
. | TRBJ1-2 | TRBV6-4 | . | TGTGCCAGCAGTGCTTTGAACTCCTACACCTTC | CASSALNSYTF
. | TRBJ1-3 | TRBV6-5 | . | TGTGCCAGCAGTTACGGGCAGGCTCTGGGAAACACCATATATTTT | CASSYGQALGNTIYF
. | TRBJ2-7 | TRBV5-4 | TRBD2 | TGTGCCAGCAGCTTGACCAGCGGGAGTTTCCACGAGCAGTACTTC | CASSLTSGSFHEQYF
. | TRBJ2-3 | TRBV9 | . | TGTGCCAGCAGCGTAACCCAGAACACAGATACGCAGTATTTT | CASSVTQNTDTQYF
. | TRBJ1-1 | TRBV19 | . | TGTGCCAGTAGTATCGGCCGTACGAACACTGAAGCTTTCTTT | CASSIGRTNTEAFF
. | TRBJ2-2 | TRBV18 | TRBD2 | TGTGCCAGCTCACCCCCGACTAGCGGGAGATATACCGGGGAGCTGTTTTTT | CASSPPTSGRYTGELFF
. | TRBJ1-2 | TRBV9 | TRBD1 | TGTGCCAGCAGCGAAGGGACAGGGAAGGGTGGCTACACCTTC | CASSEGTGKGGYTF
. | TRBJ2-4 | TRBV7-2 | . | TGTGCCAGCAGCTTAGCGATTAGGGGTGACATTCAGTACTTC | CASSLAIRGDIQYF
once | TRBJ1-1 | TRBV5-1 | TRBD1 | TGCGCCACCGGACAGGGTAGGTTCGGCACTGAAGCTTTCTTT | CATGQGRFGTEAFF
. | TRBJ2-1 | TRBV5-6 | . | TGTGCCAGCAGCTCCGGTTTGGAAGGCCCCTACAATGAGCAGTTCTTC | CASSSGLEGPYNEQFF
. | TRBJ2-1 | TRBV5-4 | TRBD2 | TGTGCCAGCAGCTTGCGACTAGCGGGAGCTGGGTCCTACAATGAGCAGTTCTTC | CASSLRLAGAGSYNEQFF
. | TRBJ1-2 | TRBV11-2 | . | TGTGCCAGCAGCTTAGGGGGGGTTCGTCGTTCGGCTGGCTACACCTTC | CASSLGGVRRSAGYTF
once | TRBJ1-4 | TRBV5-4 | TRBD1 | TGTGCCAGCAGCCGGACAGGGGGCAATGAAAAACTGTTTTTT | CASSRTGGNEKLFF
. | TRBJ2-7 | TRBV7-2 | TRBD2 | TGTGCCAGCAGCTTAGATAACACTAGCGGGGGTATTTTGTACTTC | CASSLDNTSGGILYF
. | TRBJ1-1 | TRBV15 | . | TGTGCCACCAGCAGAGTGGAATCGAACACTGAAGCTTTCTTT | CATSRVESNTEAFF
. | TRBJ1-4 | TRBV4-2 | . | TGTGCCAGCAGCCAATCAGCAAATCCTAATGAAAAACTGTTTTTT | CASSQSANPNEKLFF
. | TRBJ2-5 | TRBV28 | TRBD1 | TGTGCCAGCAGGGCTACACAGGGGGGCGGCCCAGAGACCCAGTACTTC | CASRATQGGGPETQYF
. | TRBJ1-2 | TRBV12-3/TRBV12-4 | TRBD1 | TGTGCCAGCAGTCAACAGGGGGTGTATGGCTACACCTTC | CASSQQGVYGYTF
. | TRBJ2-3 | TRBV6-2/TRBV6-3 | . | TGTGCCAGCAGTTACCGGAGGGCCAGTACAGATACGCAGTATTTT | CASSYRRASTDTQYF
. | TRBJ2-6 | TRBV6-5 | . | TGTGCCAGCAGTTACGGGGCCCGTTCCGGGGCCAACGTCCTGACTTTC | CASSYGARSGANVLTF
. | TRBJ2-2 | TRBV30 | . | TGTGCCTGGAGTATGGGTCGTACCGGGGAGCTGTTTTTT | CAWSMGRTGELFF
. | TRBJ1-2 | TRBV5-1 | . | TGCGCCAGCAGCGAACCTCTAACTAACTATGGCTACACCTTC | CASSEPLTNYGYTF
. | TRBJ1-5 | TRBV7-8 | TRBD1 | TGTGCCAGCAGCTTAACCCACAGGGGAAATCAGCCCCAGCATTTT | CASSLTHRGNQPQHF
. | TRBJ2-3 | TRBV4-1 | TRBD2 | TGCGCCAGCAGCCGCTGGACTAGCGGGAGTAGAACAGATACGCAGTATTTT | CASSRWTSGSRTDTQYF
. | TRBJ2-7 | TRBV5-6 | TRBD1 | TGTGCCAGCAGCTCAAGGATGACAGGGGGGCCCTACGAGCAGTACTTC | CASSSRMTGGPYEQYF
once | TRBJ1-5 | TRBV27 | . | TGTGCCAGCAGTTCAAAGGGGGTGGATCAGCCCCAGCATTTT | CASSSKGVDQPQHF
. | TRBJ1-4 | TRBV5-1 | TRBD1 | TGCGCCAGCAGCTCAGGACAGGGGAGTGCAACTAATGAAAAACTGTTTTTT | CASSSGQGSATNEKLFF
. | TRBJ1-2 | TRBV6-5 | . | TGTGCCAGCAGCTACAGGGACTACTATGGCTACACCTTC | CASSYRDYYGYTF
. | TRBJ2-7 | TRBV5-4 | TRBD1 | TGTGCCAGCAGCGATGCCCGGACAGGGGGCTACGAGCAGTACTTC | CASSDARTGGYEQYF
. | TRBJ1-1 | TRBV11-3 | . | TGTGCCAGCAGCTCAGGAGGGCCCCGTCGGGCTTTCTTT | CASSSGGPRRAFF
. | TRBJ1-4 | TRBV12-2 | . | TGTGCAAGTCGCGTTAGCGTCGGGACGAAGGAAAAACTGTTTTTT | CASRVSVGTKEKLFF
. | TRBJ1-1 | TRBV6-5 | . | TGTGCCAGCAGTTACTCGAAGGGGGGATTGACTGAAGCTTTCTTT | CASSYSKGGLTEAFF
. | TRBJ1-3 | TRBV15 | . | TGTGCCACCAGCAGAGACAGCGGAAACACCATATATTTT | CATSRDSGNTIYF
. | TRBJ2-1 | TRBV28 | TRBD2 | TGTGCCAGCAGTTGGGGCCCTCCCTGGCTAGCGGGAGGGCCAAGAGGTGAGCAGTTCTTC | CASSWGPPWLAGGPRGEQFF
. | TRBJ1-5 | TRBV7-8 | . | TGTGCCAGCAGCCATCTCAGGGGTACCTATAGCAATCAGCCCCAGCATTTT | CASSHLRGTYSNQPQHF
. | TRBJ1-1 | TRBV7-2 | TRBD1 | TGTGCCAGCAGCTTACCCCGGGACAGGGCAAAAGCTTTCTTT | CASSLPRDRAKAFF
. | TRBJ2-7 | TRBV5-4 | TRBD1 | TGTGCCAGCAGCCAGGGACAGGGGGCGCGTGGGCCCTACGAGCAGTACTTC | CASSQGQGARGPYEQYF
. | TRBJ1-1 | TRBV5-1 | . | TGCGCCAGCAGTCCCCAGGTGAACACTGAAGCTTTCTTT | CASSPQVNTEAFF
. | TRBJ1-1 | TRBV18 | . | TGTGCCAGCTCGCCGGCAAGGGTAAAGAGCACTGAAGCTTTCTTT | CASSPARVKSTEAFF
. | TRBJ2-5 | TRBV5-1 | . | TGCGCCAGCAGCTTGGTCCCGGTTCAAGAGACCCAGTACTTC | CASSLVPVQETQYF
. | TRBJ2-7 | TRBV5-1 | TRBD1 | TGCGCCAGCAGCAGGGACAGCTACGAGCAGTACTTC | CASSRDSYEQYF
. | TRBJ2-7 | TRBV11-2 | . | TGTGCCAGCAGCTTAGGGGGGGGCGGCTACGAGCAGTACTTC | CASSLGGGGYEQYF
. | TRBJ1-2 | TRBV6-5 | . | TGTGCCAGCAGGTTGCCGGGAGTTTTCGATGGCTACACCTTC | CASRLPGVFDGYTF
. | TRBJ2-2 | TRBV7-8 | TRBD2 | TGTGCCAGCAGCCAGACTAGCGGGAGAGTGGGCACCGGGGAGCTGTTTTTT | CASSQTSGRVGTGELFF
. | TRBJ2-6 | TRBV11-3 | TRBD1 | TGTGCCAGCAGCTACAGGGGGCCTGGGGCCAACGTCCTGACTTTC | CASSYRGPGANVLTF
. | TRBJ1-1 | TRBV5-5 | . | TGTGCCAGCAGCTTCCTAGACAGCCGGAACACTGAAGCTTTCTTT | CASSFLDSRNTEAFF